The 17 T cell receptor beta chains below were found in one sample sequenced in a study of T cell changes during pregnancy in multiple sclerosis. Method: immunoSEQ multiplex PCR; TCRdb's copy keeps in-frame clones and lacks some. The table has roughly 57,000 clones, about 90% seen once. Here the sequenced sample was CD4+ T cells from peripheral blood mononuclear cells, taken after pregnancy. These receptors all stem from a female donor with multiple sclerosis, enrolled in a pregnancy study.

The V gene is TRBV5-5, the J gene TRBJ1-2; D is perhaps TRBD1 (5 bases). The V and J ends lost 1 base and 7 bases respectively, with 14 bases between them. The CDR3 extends over 14 amino acids. Germline CDR1 reads SGHKS; CDR2 reads YYEKEE (reference sequence). The CDR3 spells CASSLREGLTGYTF. The CDR3 DNA reads TGTGCCAGCAGCTTGAGGGAGGGACTTACTGGCTACACCTTC.

The CDR3 region is CASRRQGAYEQYF. In nucleotides, the CDR3 is TGTGCCAGCAGGAGACAGGGGGCCTACGAGCAGTACTTC. V gene TRBV6-5 combines with J gene TRBJ2-7; 9 nucleotides line up with TRBD1. Germline assignment: CDR1 MNHEY and CDR2 SVGAGI. The CDR3 runs 13 residues. V lost 6 bases to trimming and J lost 2 bases; unmatched junction nucleotides: 2.

This clone was seen more than once but under ten times. V usage is TRBV2 and J usage is TRBJ1-6, with D tentatively TRBD1 (6 bases). Germline V gene sequence: CDR1 SNHLY, CDR2 FYNNEI. This CDR3 is built from 13 residues. CDR3 sequence reads: CASGVGYNSPLHF. The CDR3 DNA sequence: TGTGCTTCAGGGGTGGGCTATAATTCACCCCTCCACTTT.

The chain joins TRBV30 to TRBJ1-5, with 7 bases aligning to TRBD1. This CDR3 has 14 amino acids. Trimming cost V 4 bases and J 3 bases; bases outside gene matches: 6. Germline V lookup: CDR1 GTSNPN, CDR2 SVGIG (reference sequence). CDR3 amino acids: CAWNRQGFNQPQHF. As DNA, the CDR3 is TGTGCCTGGAATAGACAGGGTTTCAATCAGCCCCAGCATTTT.

This clone was seen just once. This same CDR3 is encoded by further DNA sequences in the sample. The rearrangement joins TRBV6-4 to TRBJ2-6; a weak D match, TRBD1 (5 bases). Trimming removed 3 bases from V and 0 bases from J, with 6 bases in between. Germline CDR1 and CDR2: MRHNA and SNTAGT. The CDR3 sequence is 15 residues long. The CDR3 bases are TGTGCCAGCAGTGAGCAGGGCTCTGGGGCCAACGTCCTGACTTTC. It is translated as CASSEQGSGANVLTF.

The chain couples TRBV2 to TRBJ2-7, with D perhaps TRBD1 (5 bases). Germline assignment: CDR1 SNHLY and CDR2 FYNNEI. Trimming cost V 4 bases and J 1 base, with 14 bases left between them. The CDR3 length is 15 residues. CDR3 loop: CASSVRTIASYEQYF. CDR3 nucleotide sequence: TGTGCCAGCAGTGTCAGGACAATAGCTTCCTACGAGCAGTACTTC. Filled out from reference TRBV2 and TRBJ2-7, the complete variable domain reads EPEVTQTPSHQVTQMGQEVILRCVPISNHLYFYWYRQILGQKVEFLVSFYNNEISEKSEIFDDQFSVERPDGSNFTLKIRSTKLEDSAMYFCASSVRTIASYEQYFGPGTRLTVT.

The rearrangement uses TRBV27 and TRBJ2-1; 12 bases match TRBD2. CDR1 and CDR2 (germline): MNHEY, SMNVEV (reference sequence). The trim removed 10 bases at V and 8 bases at J, leaving 9 bases unmatched. The length of the CDR3 is 14 residues. CDR3 sequence: CATLRLAGAYEQFF. The CDR3 DNA reads TGTGCCACCCTCCGACTAGCGGGGGCCTATGAGCAGTTCTTC.

This chain uses TRBV11-2 with TRBJ1-1; TRBD1 aligns across 8 bases. Germline trimming cut 6 bases from V and 11 bases from J; bases unmatched to any gene: 14. The CDR3 runs to 14 residues. The germline gives CDR1 SGHAT, CDR2 FQNNGV. Written as DNA, the CDR3 is TGTGCCAGCAGACGCGACAGGGGCGGGATTTCGGCTTTCTTT. Its protein is CASRRDRGGISAFF.

This chain links TRBV5-6 with TRBJ2-3, with 9 bases that match TRBD1. Germline V gene lookup returns CDR1 SGHDT and CDR2 YYEEEE. CDR3 length: 16 residues. With V trimmed by 4 bases and J by 3 bases, 9 bases remained unmatched. The CDR3 bases are TGTGCCAGCAGCATCCGGACAGGGGTTGGTACAGATACGCAGTATTTT. Its protein is CASSIRTGVGTDTQYF. The full variable domain, its missing parts supplied by reference TRBV5-6 and TRBJ2-3, is DAGVTQSPTHLIKTRGQQVTLRCSPKSGHDTVSWYQQALGQGPQFIFQYYEEEERQRGNFPDRFSGHQFPNYSSELNVNALLLGDSALYLCASSIRTGVGTDTQYFGPGTRLTVL.

The rearrangement joins TRBV5-4 to TRBJ2-2; weak D call: TRBD2 (7 bases). The CDR3 totals 17 residues. Germline CDR1 SGHNT, CDR2 YYREEE (reference sequence). Trimming cost V 6 bases and J 5 bases, with 23 bases left between them. DNA of the CDR3: TGTGCCAGCACCACCACTCCCGCGGGGGCCCGAACCGGGGAGCTGTTTTTT. It translates to CASTTTPAGARTGELFF.

V gene TRBV30 combines with J gene TRBJ1-4; D unresolved. Germline CDR1 and CDR2: GTSNPN and SVGIG (reference sequence). V lost 3 bases to trimming and J lost 4 bases, with 9 bases between them. The CDR3 loop spans 13 amino acids. CDR3 sequence reads: CAWSRGLNEKLFF. As DNA, the CDR3 is TGTGCCTGGAGCCGCGGGCTTAATGAAAAACTGTTTTTT.

The chain is built from TRBV11-2 and TRBJ2-7; 7 bases line up with TRBD1. The CDR3 extends over 19 amino acids. Germline CDR1 and CDR2: SGHAT and FQNNGV. V lost 5 bases and J lost 6; bases outside the gene matches: 25. The CDR3 is CASSPRQGLGVGLVFEQYF. The CDR3 DNA is TGTGCCAGCAGCCCCCGACAGGGTCTTGGGGTGGGATTGGTGTTCGAGCAGTACTTC.

The chain has TRBV19 and TRBJ2-3; 8 positions match TRBD2. Germline V gene lookup returns CDR1 LNHDA and CDR2 SQIVND (reference sequence). With V trimmed by 6 bases and J by 3 bases, 8 bases remained unmatched. The CDR3 has 15 residues. As DNA, the CDR3 is TGTGCCAGTAGCCCGGGAGGGGGGAGGACAGATACGCAGTATTTT. The encoded protein is CASSPGGGRTDTQYF.

The chain couples TRBV4-3 to TRBJ2-3; 13 nucleotides agree with TRBD2. CDR1 is LGHNA, CDR2 YSLEER, per germline. J gave up 5 bases and V 3 bases, and 8 bases lay outside the gene matches. CDR3 length equals 17 residues. The CDR3 DNA is TGCGCCAGCAGCCAGTCACTAGCGGGGGGGCCTGGAGATACGCAGTATTTT. Amino acids: CASSQSLAGGPGDTQYF.

The rearrangement joins TRBV7-9 to TRBJ1-2, with D possibly matching TRBD1 (5 bases). V was trimmed by 7 bases and J by 8 bases, leaving 14 bases between them. The length of the CDR3 is 12 residues. From germline, CDR1 is SEHNR and CDR2 FQNEAQ (reference sequence). The CDR3 nucleotides read TGTGCCAGCACCCCCGGGGGGGGAGGCTACACCTTC. It codes for CASTPGGGGYTF.

V gene TRBV4-3 combines with J gene TRBJ1-3; D perhaps matches TRBD1 (5 bases). The length of the CDR3 is 16 residues. The V and J ends lost 6 bases and 6 bases respectively, with 21 bases between them. Germline CDR1 reads LGHNA; CDR2 reads YSLEER. CDR3 residues: CASSRAGQGRKNTIYF. The CDR3 DNA is TGCGCCAGCAGTAGGGCGGGGCAGGGAAGGAAAAACACCATATATTTT.

Worth noting for this clone: The junction shows a germline mismatch at one end, possibly a read error. The chain links TRBV7-7 to TRBJ2-1; TRBD1 aligns across 7 bases. Germline CDR1 is SSHAT and CDR2 is FNYEAQ (reference sequence). The CDR3 has 13 residues. CDR3 DNA sequence: TGTGCTAGCAGCATCGACAGGGTTAGGGAGCAGTTCTTC. This encodes CASSIDRVREQFF.